The text below deals with one TCR beta chain. Antigen specificity is unknown. Assay: immunoSEQ multiplex PCR; the TCRdb copy retains only in-frame clones and omits some. The sample carries roughly 77,000 clones, 90% recorded once. Pooling was applied to second doses at about 4 or about 12 weeks. This sample was included in a study of T cell responses to AZD1222 COVID-19 vaccine. The study's findings and limits: The repertoires were collected only after the peak T cell response. Spike was spanned by vaccine-associated CD4 TCRs, with dominance at 160-218 and 743-854. Seropositive at baseline were only 5 to 7 AZD1222 recipients.

This CDR3 is built from 16 residues. Looked up from germline, CDR1 is SNHLY and CDR2 is FYNNEI. V lost 7 bases to trimming and J lost 8 bases; unmatched junction nucleotides: 19. The sequence was collected from an adult who received the AZD1222 COVID-19 vaccine. The chain uses TRBV2 and TRBJ1-2; 7 bases agree with TRBD1. This specimen was peripheral blood, taken 28 days after the second AZD1222 dose. CDR3 region: CASTVPGSTGDLGYTF. CDR3 nucleotides: TGTGCCAGCACCGTCCCAGGTTCAACAGGGGACTTGGGCTACACCTTC.